Below, one TCR beta chain is given with its context. Its target is not known. This record belongs to a study of cytomegalovirus exposure and HLA in healthy donors. Regarding the study as a whole: Most TCR sequences were rare, but some public TCRs occurred in many donors. Through in vitro validation, a few CMV-associated chains were shown to be specific for CMV antigens. A later analysis showed that HLA-associated TCR beta chains had undergone more clonal expansion than equally common others.

Primers: 60 Vbeta forward and 13 Jbeta reverse. Profiled with immunoSEQ multiplex PCR; TCRdb holds only in-frame clones, not every one. The repertoire includes 100,000 to 130,000 clones, over 75% of them detected once, and roughly 4.2% sits in the top ten. The ends lost 5 bases at V and 3 bases at J; junction bases unmatched: 12. Germline loops: CDR1 LNHDA, CDR2 SQIVND (reference sequence). This CDR3 has 16 amino acids. The chain links TRBV19 to TRBJ2-7; 8 bases line up with TRBD2. Sequenced: PBMCs. The sequence was obtained from a male donor in good health and CMV-seronegative. The DNA of the CDR3 is TGTGCCAGTAGTGTCTACCGACGGACTAGCCTCTACGAGCAGTACTTC. It translates to CASSVYRRTSLYEQYF.